This T cell receptor (beta chain) was sequenced during a study of alternative splicing in chronic myeloid leukemia remission (dated by TCRdb to the early 2020s). General notes on the study: RNA sequencing was used to profile peripheral blood obtained from chronic-phase CML patients at diagnosis and at remission, and the resulting profiles were compared with those of healthy donors. The RESIST (imatinib), ENESTxtnd (nilotinib) and PINNACLE (nilotinib plus pegylated interferon) trials supplied 10 or so diagnostic specimens along with matched remission specimens. The median age was about 54 years at diagnosis and about 61 at remission, while healthy controls had a median age of roughly 34. The diagnostic specimens from the trials consisted of total leukocytes from peripheral blood collected in EDTA. Nine CML samples, seven diagnostic and two matched remission, were obtained from the French Persistem study. Female/male counts were 11/5 for diagnosis samples, 8/3 for remission samples and 2/4 for controls. Trizol was used to extract total RNA from peripheral blood mononuclear cells of diagnosis, remission and control samples.

Comment on this clonotype: The antigen it recognizes is unknown.

Receptor libraries were prepared by bulk RNA-seq. The TruSeq Stranded RNA sample prep kit was used to generate libraries of poly-A-enriched mRNA from an input of 0.8 to 1 ug total RNA. Each sample was sequenced in triplicate using paired-end sequencing on a HiSeq 2500. RNA-seq read length was 125 nucleotides per mate. The original methods were these. After trimming, reads were aligned to hg38 using STAR v2.7, and quality control was handled by FASTQC, RSeQC and multiqc. Salmon 0.14.1 was used to quantify gene expression levels as transcripts per million (TPM). Principal component analysis suggested that transcriptomic profiles were not driven by trial, library batch, sequencing batch, treatment regimen or sex. The reads went through TCRdb reprocessing, and each CDR3 protein sequence gets one entry with no DNA. What appears here as the V and J calls and clone size reflects TCRdb's work, not the paper's. Across this sample there are about 710 distinct CDR3 sequences, with around 98% seen only once. The biggest ten clones account for around 3.2% of the sample.

The germline V gene encodes CDR1 SEHNR and CDR2 FQNEAQ (reference sequence). The CDR3 sequence holds 19 residues, the cysteine and phenylalanine included. DNA for this receptor is not on file. The time point label on this specimen signifies: chronic-phase CML before TKI therapy (screening/day 1). More than 15 CML patients made up the patient cohort, and matched post-remission samples were obtained for some of these patients. The full study reports these points: Blood cell composition differed strongly depending on the timepoint, moving from an enrichment of myeloid progenitors at diagnosis to an enrichment of mature lymphoid cells at remission. At remission, blood cell composition was reshaped to resemble that of the lymphoid cell-enriched normal controls.

The chain employs TRBV7-9 and TRBJ2-4; TCRdb outputs TRBD2, but without DNA this stays unchecked. The TCR was taken from an adult with chronic myeloid leukemia. The starting material was PBMCs or total blood leukocytes (not recorded which), obtained at diagnosis. The CDR3 sequence is CASSLETDGIGRAKNIQYF. The variable domain in full, with residues beyond the CDR3 obtained from the reference TRBV7-9 and TRBJ2-4 genes, is DTGVSQNPRHKITKRGQNVTFRCDPISEHNRLYWYRQTLGQGPEFLTYFQNEAQLEKSRLLSDRFSAERPKGSFSTLEIQRTEQGDSAMYLCASSLETDGIGRAKNIQYFGAGTRLSVL.